This entry lists 4 T cell receptor beta chains sequenced from one sample in a study of OX40 agonist ivuxolimab in advanced cancers. TCRdb keeps only in-frame clones here, not all; method: immunoSEQ multiplex PCR. This table has fewer than 85,000 clones, 92% appearing once. The sequencing used CD4+ or CD8+ T cells sorted from blood, collected in a trial of the OX40 agonist ivuxolimab. Receptor source: an adult with an advanced solid tumor such as melanoma, head and neck, liver or kidney cancer.

The rearrangement uses TRBV5-6 and TRBJ1-2, with D uncertain. Germline CDR1 SGHDT, CDR2 YYEEEE. The CDR3 is made up of 14 amino acids. Trimming removed 4 bases from V and 2 bases from J, with 12 bases in between. The CDR3 nucleotides read TGTGCCAGCAGCCTAGAACGGATGAACTATGGCTACACCTTC. Translated: CASSLERMNYGYTF. The full variable domain, with the rest looked up from reference TRBV5-6 and TRBJ1-2, is DAGVTQSPTHLIKTRGQQVTLRCSPKSGHDTVSWYQQALGQGPQFIFQYYEEEERQRGNFPDRFSGHQFPNYSSELNVNALLLGDSALYLCASSLERMNYGYTFGSGTRLTVV.

The chain recombines TRBV14 with TRBJ2-4; possible D gene TRBD1, 8 bases. Germline V gene sequence: CDR1 SGHDN, CDR2 FVKESK. Trimming cost V 2 bases and J 8 bases, with 16 bases left between them. The CDR3 has 15 residues. The CDR3 sequence is CASSQYRGGTDIQYF. The CDR3 region has the DNA TGTGCCAGCAGCCAATACAGGGGGGGTACTGACATTCAGTACTTC.

The genes are TRBV15 and TRBJ2-7, with D unresolved. Germline CDR1 LNHNV, CDR2 YYDKDF (reference sequence). The CDR3 has 12 amino acids. Trimming shortened V by 2 bases and J by 5 bases, and 7 bases separated the two germline ends. For the CDR3, the DNA is TGTGCCACCAGCAGACAACTGGACGAGCAGTACTTC. It specifies CATSRQLDEQYF.

The chain links TRBV18 to TRBJ1-3; TRBD1 matches 7 bases. The CDR3 totals 17 residues. The trim removed 1 base at V and 0 bases at J, leaving 6 bases unmatched. CDR1 is KGHSH, CDR2 LQKENI, per germline. The CDR3 sequence: CASSPRDSVVSGNTIYF. The CDR3 DNA sequence: TGTGCCAGCTCACCACGGGACAGCGTAGTCTCTGGAAACACCATATATTTT.